This T cell receptor beta chain appears in the sequencing data of a study of metastatic and nonmetastatic thyroid tumors (dated by TCRdb to 2020 to 2021). Context from the whole study: The researchers compared repertoires between peripheral blood samples and tumor or nodule tissue samples from patients with malignant or benign thyroid disease. Beyond this particular receptor, the publication reports: TCR beta diversity was reported as significantly higher in malignant tumors than in benign nodules, in both blood and tumor samples.

No treatment had been received by any patient before thyroid surgery. Patient clinical samples collected from the early 2010s to the late 2010s were retrospectively analysed using T-cell receptor beta sequencing. Comment on this clone: This receptor's antigen is unknown. No clone much larger than this one lies a single base away; base qualities are absent.

The germline V gene sets CDR1 to SGHAT and CDR2 to FQNNGV. From its cysteine to its phenylalanine, the CDR3 spans 17 amino acids. Just CDR3 DNA is preserved here, 51 bases in frame from base 1. Clipping removes 2 bases from V and 4 bases from J, with 12 as the unmatched junction base count. Receptors were amplified or captured by PCR. The run used an Illumina HiSeq 4000. High-throughput sequencing was used to profile the TCR beta-chain CDR3 region of every patient. For the original study's pipeline: The researchers built a classifier to tell apart papillary thyroid cancer patients with distant metastasis, based on CDR3 differences among clinicopathological groups. To measure repertoire diversity the researchers used the Shannon index, while the Morisita-Horn index served to gauge how similar the tumor and blood repertoires were. TCRdb itself trimmed the public reads at Q25 with fastp, ran MiXCR and retained productive beta chains. The V and J calls and clone size come from TCRdb's table, not from the authors' own analysis. The table for this sample lists 30,000 to 50,000 clones; under 20% of them were counted only once. Roughly 13% of the sample is held by the ten biggest clonotypes.

Recombination linked TRBV11-2 to TRBJ2-3, with TRBD2 identical over 7 junction bases. The sample consisted of tumor tissue. The TCR was taken from a female donor with papillary thyroid cancer or a benign thyroid nodule (not recorded which). Some clones in this sample may be carry-over from other donors' samples. The nucleotides are TGTGCCAGCAGCTTACTAGCGGCTGGGCCTAGGGCAGATACGCAGTATTTT. Translated, this gives CASSLLAAGPRADTQYF.